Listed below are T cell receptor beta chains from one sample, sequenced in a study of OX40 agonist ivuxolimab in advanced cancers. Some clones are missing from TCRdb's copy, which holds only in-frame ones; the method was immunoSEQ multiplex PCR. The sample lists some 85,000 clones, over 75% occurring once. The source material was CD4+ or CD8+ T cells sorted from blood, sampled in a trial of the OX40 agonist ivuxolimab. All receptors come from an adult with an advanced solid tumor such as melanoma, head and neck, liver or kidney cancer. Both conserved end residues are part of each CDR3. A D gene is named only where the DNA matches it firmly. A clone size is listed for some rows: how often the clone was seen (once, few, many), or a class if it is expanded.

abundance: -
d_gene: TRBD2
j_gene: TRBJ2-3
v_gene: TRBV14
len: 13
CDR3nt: TGTGCCAGCAGCCAAGATACGGGGGGTACGCAGTATTTT
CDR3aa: CASSQDTGGTQYF

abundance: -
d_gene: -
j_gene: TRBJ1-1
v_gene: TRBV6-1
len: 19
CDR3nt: TGTGCCAGCAGTGAAATGAGCGGGAAACGGTTTTTAAGGGACACTGAAGCTTTCTTT
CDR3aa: CASSEMSGKRFLRDTEAFF

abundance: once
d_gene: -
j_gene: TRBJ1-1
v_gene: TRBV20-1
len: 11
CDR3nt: TGCAGTGCCGCCGGGCCTAACAGGGCTTTCTTT
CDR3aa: CSAAGPNRAFF

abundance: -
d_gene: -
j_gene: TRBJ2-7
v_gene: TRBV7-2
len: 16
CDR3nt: TGTGCCAGCAGCTTAGGGTCCCAGGGAAGGGCCTACGAGCAGTACTTC
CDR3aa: CASSLGSQGRAYEQYF

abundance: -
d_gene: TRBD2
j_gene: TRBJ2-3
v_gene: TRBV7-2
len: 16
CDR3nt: TGTGCCAGCAGCCCCCCGGGACTAGTGACCACAGATACGCAGTATTTT
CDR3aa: CASSPPGLVTTDTQYF

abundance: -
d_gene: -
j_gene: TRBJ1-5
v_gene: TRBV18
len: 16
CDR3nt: TGTGCCAGCTCACCAGAGACTCCTGATAGCAATCAGCCCCAGCATTTT
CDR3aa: CASSPETPDSNQPQHF

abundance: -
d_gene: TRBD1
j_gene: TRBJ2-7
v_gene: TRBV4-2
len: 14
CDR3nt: TGTGCCAGCAGCACCGGACAGGTTTCCTACGAGCAGTACTTC
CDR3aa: CASSTGQVSYEQYF

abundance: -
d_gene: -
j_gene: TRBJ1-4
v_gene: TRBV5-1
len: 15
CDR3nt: TGCGCCAGCAGCTACTTCCGGGAGGGTGGGGAAAAACTGTTTTTT
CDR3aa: CASSYFREGGEKLFF

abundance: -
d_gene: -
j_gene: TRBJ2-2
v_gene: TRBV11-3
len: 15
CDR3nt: -
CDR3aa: CASSRGALRAGELFF

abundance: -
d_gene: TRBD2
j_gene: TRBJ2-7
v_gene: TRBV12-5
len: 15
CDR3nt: TGTGCTAGTGGTTTAGTCCTAGCGGAACCCTACGAGCAGTACTTC
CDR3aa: CASGLVLAEPYEQYF

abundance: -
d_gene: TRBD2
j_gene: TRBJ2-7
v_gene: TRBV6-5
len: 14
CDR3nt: TGTGCCAGCACCACATCGGGACTAGCCAGCGAGCAGTACTTC
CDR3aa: CASTTSGLASEQYF

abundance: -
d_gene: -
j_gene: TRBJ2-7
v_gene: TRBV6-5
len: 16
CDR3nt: TGTGCCAGCAGTTACTCAGGGGAGAGGAGCTCCTACGAGCAGTACTTC
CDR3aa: CASSYSGERSSYEQYF

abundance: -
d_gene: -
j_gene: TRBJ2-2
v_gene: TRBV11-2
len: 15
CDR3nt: TGTGCCAGCAGCCCGGTTCGGGGGGCGGCCGGGGAGCTGTTTTTT
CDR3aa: CASSPVRGAAGELFF

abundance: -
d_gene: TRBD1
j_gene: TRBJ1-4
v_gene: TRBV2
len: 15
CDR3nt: TGTGCCAGCAGGCGCACCGGGACAGGGAACGAAAAACTGTTTTTT
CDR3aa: CASRRTGTGNEKLFF

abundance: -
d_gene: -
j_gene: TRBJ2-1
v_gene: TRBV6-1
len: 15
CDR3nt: TGTGCCAGCAGTACTAGTCCAAGCTCCTACAATGAGCAGTTCTTC
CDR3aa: CASSTSPSSYNEQFF

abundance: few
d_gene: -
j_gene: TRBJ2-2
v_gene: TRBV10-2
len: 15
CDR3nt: TGCGCCAGCAGAGAGGGCCGTGCTGGCACCGGGGAGCTGTTTTTT
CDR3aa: CASREGRAGTGELFF

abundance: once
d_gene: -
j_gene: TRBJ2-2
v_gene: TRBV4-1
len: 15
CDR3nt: TGCGCCAGCAGCCAAGACAGGGTGGGAACCGGGGAGCTGTTTTTT
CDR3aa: CASSQDRVGTGELFF

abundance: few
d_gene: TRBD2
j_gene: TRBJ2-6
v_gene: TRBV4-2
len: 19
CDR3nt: TGTGCCAGCAGCCAATCCCTGGGACTAGCGGGCTCTGGGGCCAACGTCCTGACTTTC
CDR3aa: CASSQSLGLAGSGANVLTF

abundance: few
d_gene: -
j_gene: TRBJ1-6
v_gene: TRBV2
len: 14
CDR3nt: TGTGCCAGCAGCCAACAGGGCAGGGGTTCACCCCTCCACTTT
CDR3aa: CASSQQGRGSPLHF

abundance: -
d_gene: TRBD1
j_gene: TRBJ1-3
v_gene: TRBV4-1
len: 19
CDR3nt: TGCGCCAGCAGCCCCCCTTCCCGACAGGGCGTCCCCTCTGGAAACACCATATATTTT
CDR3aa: CASSPPSRQGVPSGNTIYF

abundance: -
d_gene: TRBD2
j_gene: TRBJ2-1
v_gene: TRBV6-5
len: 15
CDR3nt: TGTGCCAGCACCGATCTTAGCGGGGGCTACAATGAGCAGTTCTTC
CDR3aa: CASTDLSGGYNEQFF

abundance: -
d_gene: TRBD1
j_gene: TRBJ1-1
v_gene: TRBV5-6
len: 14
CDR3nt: TGTGCCAGCAGCCGGGACAGGATGAACACTGAAGCTTTCTTT
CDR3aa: CASSRDRMNTEAFF

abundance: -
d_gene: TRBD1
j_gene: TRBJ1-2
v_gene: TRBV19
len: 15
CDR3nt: TGTGCCAGTAGTTCGACAGGGTGGAATATCTATGGCTACACCTTC
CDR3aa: CASSSTGWNIYGYTF

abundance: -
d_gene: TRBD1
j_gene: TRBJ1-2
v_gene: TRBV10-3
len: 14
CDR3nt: TGTGCCATCACCGGACAGGGGGCGCCCCGGGGCTACACCTTC
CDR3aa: CAITGQGAPRGYTF

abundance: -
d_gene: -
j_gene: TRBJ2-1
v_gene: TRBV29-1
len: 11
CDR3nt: TGCAGCTCCGGGCACCCCAGTGAGCAGTTCTTC
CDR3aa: CSSGHPSEQFF

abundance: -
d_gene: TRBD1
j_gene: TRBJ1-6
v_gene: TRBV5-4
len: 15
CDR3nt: TGTGCCAGCAGCCGGACCGGGACAGGGGGCTCACCCCTCCACTTT
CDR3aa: CASSRTGTGGSPLHF

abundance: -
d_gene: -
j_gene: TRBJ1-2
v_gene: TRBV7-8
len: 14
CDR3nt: TGTGCCAGCAGCTTATCGAAGGACACATATGGCTACACCTTC
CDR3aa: CASSLSKDTYGYTF

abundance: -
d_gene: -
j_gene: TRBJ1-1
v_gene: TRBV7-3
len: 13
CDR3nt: TGTGCCAGCAGCTTGGGGGGTGCCACTGAAGCTTTCTTT
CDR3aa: CASSLGGATEAFF

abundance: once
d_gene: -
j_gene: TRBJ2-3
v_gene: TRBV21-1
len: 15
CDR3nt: TGTGCCAGCAGCAATCGGAGCGGGGGCACAGATACGCAGTATTTT
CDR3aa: CASSNRSGGTDTQYF

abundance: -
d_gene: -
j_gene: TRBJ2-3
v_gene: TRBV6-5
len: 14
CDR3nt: TGTGCCAGCAGTTACGGGGGGGCAGTGGATACGCAGTATTTT
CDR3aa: CASSYGGAVDTQYF

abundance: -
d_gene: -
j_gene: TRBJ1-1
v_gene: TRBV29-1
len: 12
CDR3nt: TGCAGCTCCCGTAGTGGCTTCACTGAAGCTTTCTTT
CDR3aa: CSSRSGFTEAFF

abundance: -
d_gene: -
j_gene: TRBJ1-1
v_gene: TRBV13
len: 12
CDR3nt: TGTGCCAGCAGCTTACCTGGCACTGAAGCTTTCTTT
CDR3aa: CASSLPGTEAFF

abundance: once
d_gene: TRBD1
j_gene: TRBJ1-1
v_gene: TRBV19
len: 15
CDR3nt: TGTGCCAGTAAAAACGGACAGGGGCCCAACACTGAAGCTTTCTTT
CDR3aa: CASKNGQGPNTEAFF